This T cell receptor (beta chain) was found in a study of blood T cells in healthy people across ages. Through a sample-barcoded 5' primer and a J-beta primer mix, a second PCR was run for about 6 to 12 cycles. Unique molecular identifiers of 12 random nucleotides labeled each cDNA. TCRdb processed the 5' RACE reads anew with MiXCR; each CDR3 protein has one entry. Of roughly 1.5 million distinct CDR3 sequences listed, about 45% are singletons. The CDR3 contains 17 residues. Trimming left V 3 bases short and J 0 bases short, with 13 bases between. Germline V CDR1 and CDR2: SGDLS, YYNGEE. The source material was blood. The gene calls are TRBV9 and TRBJ2-6; D possibly corresponds to TRBD1 (6 bases). This TCR was sampled from a woman aged 18 to 35 in good health. The CDR3 spells CASSAQTGISGANVLTF. CDR3 coding DNA: TGTGCCAGCAGCGCTCAGACAGGCATCTCTGGGGCCAACGTCCTGACTTTC. The full variable domain, with the rest looked up from reference TRBV9 and TRBJ2-6, is DSGVTQTPKHLITATGQRVTLRCSPRSGDLSVYWYQQSLDQGLQFLIQYYNGEERAKGNILERFSAQQFPDLHSELNLSSLELGDSALYFCASSAQTGISGANVLTFGAGSRLTVL.